This record looks at one TCR beta chain sequence and its context. Sequencing was performed with immunoSEQ multiplex PCR; in TCRdb, only in-frame clones are kept and a portion is missing. Of some 300,000 clones in the sample, around four fifths are singletons; the top ten hold 2% to 2.5%. This sample was taken from a study of Ad26.COV2.S vaccination and SARS-CoV-2 variants. Sample treatment: around 19 received Ad26.COV2.S at low or high dose, single or two shots; 5 received placebo; per-sample allocation not given. The samples date from day 63 after the first vaccine or placebo injection. The source was peripheral blood, collected in a trial of Ad26.COV2.S vaccine versus placebo. The sequence was collected from a person between 18 and 65 years old who received the Ad26.COV2.S COVID-19 vaccine or a placebo.

CDR3 in DNA: TGTGCCAGCAGTGCCTCTGGGCATTCGGCCGGGGAGCTGTTTTTT. It encodes CASSASGHSAGELFF. The chain is built from TRBV2 and TRBJ2-2; D remains ambiguous. Germline assignment: CDR1 SNHLY and CDR2 FYNNEI. CDR3 length: 15 residues. Trimming left V 4 bases short and J 6 bases short, with 15 bases between.